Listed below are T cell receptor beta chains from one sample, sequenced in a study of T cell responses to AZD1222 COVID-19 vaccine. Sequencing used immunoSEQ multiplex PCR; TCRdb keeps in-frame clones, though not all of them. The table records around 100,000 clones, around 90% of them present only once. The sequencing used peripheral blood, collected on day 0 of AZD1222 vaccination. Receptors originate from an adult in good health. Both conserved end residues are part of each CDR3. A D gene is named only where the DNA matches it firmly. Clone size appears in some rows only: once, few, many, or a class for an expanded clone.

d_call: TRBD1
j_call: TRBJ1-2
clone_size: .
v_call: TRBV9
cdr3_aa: CASTPGGGGGYTF
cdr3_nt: TGTGCCAGCACCCCAGGGGGGGGCGGGGGCTACACCTTC

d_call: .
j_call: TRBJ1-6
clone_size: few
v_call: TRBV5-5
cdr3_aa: CASSFRMAVINSPLHF
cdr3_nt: TGTGCCAGCAGCTTTCGGATGGCAGTGATTAATTCACCCCTCCACTTT

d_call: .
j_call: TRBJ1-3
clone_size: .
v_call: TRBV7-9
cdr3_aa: CASLIASGNTIYF
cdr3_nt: TGTGCCAGCCTTATAGCCTCTGGAAACACCATATATTTT

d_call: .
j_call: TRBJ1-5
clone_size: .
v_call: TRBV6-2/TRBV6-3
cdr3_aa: CASSYSIGPQHF
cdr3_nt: TGTGCCAGCAGTTACTCGATAGGCCCCCAGCATTTT

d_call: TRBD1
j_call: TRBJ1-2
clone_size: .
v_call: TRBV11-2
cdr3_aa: CASSLGLRTGNYGYTF
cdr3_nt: TGTGCCAGCAGCTTAGGTCTGCGGACAGGGAACTATGGCTACACCTTC

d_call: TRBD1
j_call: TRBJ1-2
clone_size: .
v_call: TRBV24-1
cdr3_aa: CATRGQGPHGYTF
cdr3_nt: TGTGCCACCAGGGGACAGGGGCCCCATGGCTACACCTTC

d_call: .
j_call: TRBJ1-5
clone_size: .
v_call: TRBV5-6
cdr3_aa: CASSTGNQPQHF
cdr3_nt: TGTGCCAGCAGCACGGGGAATCAGCCCCAGCATTTT

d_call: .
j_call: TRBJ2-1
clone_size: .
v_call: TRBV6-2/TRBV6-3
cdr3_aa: CASSLGPGNEQFF
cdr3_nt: TGTGCCAGCAGTTTGGGCCCCGGTAATGAGCAGTTCTTC

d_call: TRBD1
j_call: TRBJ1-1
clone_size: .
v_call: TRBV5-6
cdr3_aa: CASSQGQIAEAFF
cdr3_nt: TGTGCCAGCAGCCAGGGACAGATTGCGGAAGCTTTCTTT

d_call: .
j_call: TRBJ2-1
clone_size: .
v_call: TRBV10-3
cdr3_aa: CATLEPSGVRNEQFF
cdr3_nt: TGTGCAACCCTTGAGCCCAGCGGAGTTCGGAATGAGCAGTTCTTC

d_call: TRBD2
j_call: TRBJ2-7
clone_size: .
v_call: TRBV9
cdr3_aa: CASSVGSLAGFSYEQYF
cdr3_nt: TGTGCCAGCAGCGTAGGGTCCCTAGCGGGGTTTTCCTACGAGCAGTACTTC

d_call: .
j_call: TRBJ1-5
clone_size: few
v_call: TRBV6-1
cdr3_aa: CASSLGRGSNQPQHF
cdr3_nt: TGTGCCAGCAGCTTAGGACGGGGTAGCAATCAGCCCCAGCATTTT

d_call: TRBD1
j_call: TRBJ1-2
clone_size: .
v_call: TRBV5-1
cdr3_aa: CASSLEGTGRGGYTF
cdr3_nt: TGCGCCAGCAGCTTGGAGGGGACAGGGAGAGGGGGCTACACCTTC